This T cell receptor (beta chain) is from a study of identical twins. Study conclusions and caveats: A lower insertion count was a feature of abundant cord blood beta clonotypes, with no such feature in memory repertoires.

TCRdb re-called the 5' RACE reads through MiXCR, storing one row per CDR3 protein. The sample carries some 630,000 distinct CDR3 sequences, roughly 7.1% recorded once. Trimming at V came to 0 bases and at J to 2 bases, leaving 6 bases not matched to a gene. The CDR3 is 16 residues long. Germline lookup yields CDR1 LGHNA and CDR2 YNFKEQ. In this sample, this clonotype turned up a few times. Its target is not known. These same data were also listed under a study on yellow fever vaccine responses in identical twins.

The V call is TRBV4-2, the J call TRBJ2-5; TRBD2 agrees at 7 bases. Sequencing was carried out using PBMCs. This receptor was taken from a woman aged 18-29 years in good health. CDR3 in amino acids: CASSQEGSGQQETQYF. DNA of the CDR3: TGTGCCAGCAGCCAAGAGGGTAGCGGGCAACAAGAGACCCAGTACTTC.